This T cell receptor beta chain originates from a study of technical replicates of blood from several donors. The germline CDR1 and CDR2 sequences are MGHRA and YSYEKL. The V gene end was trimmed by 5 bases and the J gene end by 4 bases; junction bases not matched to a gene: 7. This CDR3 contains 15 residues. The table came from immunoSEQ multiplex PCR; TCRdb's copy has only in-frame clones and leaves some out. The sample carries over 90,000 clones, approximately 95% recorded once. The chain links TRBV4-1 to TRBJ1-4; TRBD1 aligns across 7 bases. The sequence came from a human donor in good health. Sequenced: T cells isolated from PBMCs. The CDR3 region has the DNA TGCGCCAGCAGCTTCCAGACAGGGCGTAATGAAAAACTGTTTTTT. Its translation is CASSFQTGRNEKLFF.